These 25 T cell receptor beta chains were sequenced from one sample in a study of shared clonotypes between healthy human individuals. Profiled with immunoSEQ multiplex PCR; TCRdb holds only in-frame clones, not every one. The repertoire includes under 550,000 clones, 90% to 96% of them detected once, and 0.06% sits in the top ten. The sequenced sample was naive CD4+ T cells sorted from blood. As to subset: CD45RA+ positively selected. These receptors came from a woman aged 25 to 39 in good health.

The chain carries TRBV18 and TRBJ2-3, with a tentative D call TRBD1 (6 bases). Germline values: CDR1 KGHSH, CDR2 LQKENI. This CDR3 has 14 amino acids. Deletions cut 0 bases from V and 4 bases from J, with 8 bases between. DNA for the CDR3: TGTGCCAGCTCACCACCGAACAGGGCAGATACGCAGTATTTT. Its protein is CASSPPNRADTQYF.

This chain links TRBV7-9 with TRBJ2-1; D may match TRBD1 or TRBD2 (5 bases each). V lost 5 bases and J lost 11, with 13 bases in between. The CDR3 totals 12 residues. Germline V gene sequence: CDR1 SEHNR, CDR2 FQNEAQ (reference sequence). The chain's CDR3 is CASSDTGLKQFF. In nucleotides, the CDR3 is TGTGCCAGCAGCGATACAGGACTCAAGCAGTTCTTC.

The chain combines TRBV19 with TRBJ2-1, with 11 bases lining up with TRBD2. The CDR3 has 17 amino acids. Per germline, CDR1 LNHDA and CDR2 SQIVND (reference sequence). Germline trimming cut 0 bases from V and 5 bases from J; bases unmatched to any gene: 6. The chain's CDR3 is CASSIDLAGGVDNEQFF. CDR3 in DNA: TGTGCCAGTAGTATAGATCTAGCGGGAGGTGTGGACAATGAGCAGTTCTTC.

This chain links TRBV27 with TRBJ2-5; the D is unclear. Trimming removed 3 bases at V and 7 bases at J, with 24 bases between. Germline CDR1 reads MNHEY; CDR2 reads SMNVEV (reference sequence). CDR3 length: 17 amino acids. Here the CDR3 reads CASSFRYHAYPDTTQYF. CDR3 bases: TGTGCCAGCAGTTTTAGGTACCATGCCTATCCCGATACGACCCAGTACTTC.

The V and J genes are TRBV4-2 and TRBJ2-7, with TRBD2 matching 8 bases. CDR1 LGHNA and CDR2 YNFKEQ come from the germline V gene. CDR3 length: 17 residues. The V gene end was trimmed by 0 bases and the J gene end by 3 bases; junction bases not matched to a gene: 10. The CDR3 loop is CASSQDVGAGGNYEQYF. As DNA, the CDR3 is TGTGCCAGCAGCCAAGATGTCGGGGCGGGAGGAAACTACGAGCAGTACTTC.

The genes are TRBV28 and TRBJ2-7; TRBD2 is a possible D gene (5 bases). Germline lookup yields CDR1 MDHEN and CDR2 SYDVKM. V was trimmed by 8 bases and J by 3 bases, leaving 17 bases between them. CDR3 length: 14 amino acids. The CDR3 DNA reads TGTGCCAGCGGTTCCTTGGGTAGCGTCTACGAGCAGTACTTC. It is translated as CASGSLGSVYEQYF.

The gene calls are TRBV28 and TRBJ2-7; D is perhaps TRBD1 (6 bases). This CDR3 contains 16 residues. Germline CDR1 is MDHEN and CDR2 is SYDVKM. The ends were cut back, 2 bases at V and 2 bases at J, with 16 bases in the middle. The CDR3 loop reads CASSLPGGQRTYEQYF. CDR3 in DNA: TGTGCCAGCAGTTTACCCGGAGGACAGAGAACCTACGAGCAGTACTTC.

J is TRBJ1-1 and V is TRBV7-2; D is uncertain. CDR1 and CDR2 (germline): SGHTA, FQGNSA. V shed 1 base and J shed 1 base, with 4 bases lying between them. The CDR3 consists of 13 residues. The chain's CDR3 is CASSLVGNTEAFF. The CDR3 DNA reads as TGTGCCAGCAGCTTAGTTGGGAACACTGAAGCTTTCTTT. The whole variable domain, remainder taken from reference TRBV7-2 and TRBJ1-1, is GAGVSQSPSNKVTEKGKDVELRCDPISGHTALYWYRQSLGQGLEFLIYFQGNSAPDKSGLPSDRFSAERTGGSVSTLTIQRTQQEDSAVYLCASSLVGNTEAFFGQGTRLTVV.

This clone was picked up one time. Other DNA sequences in this sample translate to the same CDR3. The chain is built from TRBV20-1 and TRBJ2-7; 7 nucleotides match TRBD2. The junction had 2 bases not matched to a gene; V was cut back by 3 bases and J by 6 bases. The germline V gene encodes CDR1 DFQATT and CDR2 SNEGSKA (reference sequence). The CDR3 runs 11 residues. CDR3 bases: TGCAGTGCTAGGCGCGGGGGCGAGCAGTACTTC. It translates to CSARRGGEQYF.

V and J are TRBV28 and TRBJ2-4; TRBD2 matches at 7 bases. V was clipped by 3 bases and J by 8 bases; unmatched bases: 10. Germline assignment: CDR1 MDHEN and CDR2 SYDVKM. This CDR3 comprises 15 residues. DNA of the CDR3: TGTGCCAGCAGTTTGGGGGGAGGGAATCGACACATTCAGTACTTC. Translated: CASSLGGGNRHIQYF.

This clone was picked up one time. The chain links TRBV6-6 to TRBJ2-1, with D unresolved. Germline assignment: CDR1 MNHNY and CDR2 SVGAGI (reference sequence). V gave up 7 bases and J gave up 1 base, with 11 bases separating them. This CDR3 region has 14 residues. CDR3 sequence reads: CASTRDLSYNEQFF. DNA of the CDR3: TGTGCCAGCACCCGCGATTTATCCTACAATGAGCAGTTCTTC.

The chain recombines TRBV19 with TRBJ1-6; no firm D call. The CDR3 is made up of 15 amino acids. V lost 5 bases to trimming and J lost 0 bases, with 8 bases between them. Germline CDR1 LNHDA, CDR2 SQIVND (reference sequence). CDR3 sequence: CASSVTSSYNSPLHF. The CDR3 DNA is TGTGCCAGTAGTGTCACAAGCTCCTATAATTCACCCCTCCACTTT.

This clone was recorded once. J is TRBJ2-3 and V is TRBV25-1; 9 bases map to TRBD1. V dropped 2 bases and J dropped 0; count of bases not matched to a gene: 6. The V gene's germline CDR1 is MGHDK and CDR2 SYGVNS. CDR3 length: 17 residues. The CDR3 DNA follows: TGTGCCAGCAGTGAAACCATGGGACAGGGAAGCACAGATACGCAGTATTTT. This codes for CASSETMGQGSTDTQYF.

This sequence joins TRBV7-9 and TRBJ1-3, with 7 bases identical to TRBD1. V trimming: 5 bases; J trimming: 0 bases; junction bases outside the gene matches: 4. The CDR3 is 15 residues long. Germline lookup yields CDR1 SEHNR and CDR2 FQNEAQ (reference sequence). The CDR3, as DNA: TGTGCCAGCAGCGCAGGGGGGAGCTCTGGAAACACCATATATTTT. This gives the protein CASSAGGSSGNTIYF.

This clone was observed a single time. The chain carries TRBV2 and TRBJ1-5; D may be TRBD1 (5 bases). This CDR3 has 15 residues. Trimming took off 6 bases at V and 2 bases at J, with 14 bases between the two ends. CDR1 is SNHLY, CDR2 FYNNEI, per germline. The CDR3 sequence: CASSEQAPGNQPQHF. CDR3 coding DNA: TGTGCCAGCAGCGAACAGGCGCCAGGCAATCAGCCCCAGCATTTT.

V gene TRBV4-1 combines with J gene TRBJ2-1; D gene ambiguous. The CDR3 covers 14 residues. Germline CDR1 and CDR2: MGHRA and YSYEKL. Trimming removed 4 bases at V and 2 bases at J, with 9 bases between. The CDR3, as DNA: TGCGCCAGCAGCCTCGCCTCTCCCTACAATGAGCAGTTCTTC. Its translation: CASSLASPYNEQFF.

This clone was recorded only once. The chain links TRBV25-1 to TRBJ2-5; D remains ambiguous. CDR1 MGHDK and CDR2 SYGVNS come from the germline V gene. Trimming stripped 4 bases from V and 5 bases from J, with 11 bases between. The CDR3 sequence is 13 residues long. CDR3 DNA sequence: TGTGCCAGCAGTGTGACGCCCGAGGAGACCCAGTACTTC. Its translation: CASSVTPEETQYF.

The V and J genes are TRBV11-1 and TRBJ2-7, with 8 bases fitting TRBD2. Germline-derived CDR1 and CDR2 are SGHAT and FQDESV (reference sequence). The length of the CDR3 is 16 residues. V lost 4 bases and J lost 2; bases outside the gene matches: 10. CDR3 in amino acids: CASSWASGSPAYEQYF. For the CDR3, the DNA is TGTGCCAGCAGCTGGGCCAGCGGGAGCCCCGCCTACGAGCAGTACTTC.

The chain carries TRBV19 and TRBJ2-7, with 10 bases identical to TRBD2. The trim removed 10 bases at V and 2 bases at J, leaving 5 bases unmatched. Germline loops: CDR1 LNHDA, CDR2 SQIVND (reference sequence). This CDR3 is built from 13 residues. The CDR3 spells CATTSGTAYEQYF. The CDR3 bases are TGTGCCACAACTAGCGGGACCGCCTACGAGCAGTACTTC.

The chain joins TRBV5-1 to TRBJ2-5; 11 positions match TRBD2. CDR1 and CDR2 from the germline V gene are SGHRS and YFSETQ. V was pared by 2 bases and J by 1 base, with 4 bases of the junction left unmatched. This CDR3 has 16 amino acids. The CDR3 here is CASSFGTSGTQETQYF. The DNA for the CDR3 is TGCGCCAGCAGCTTCGGGACTAGCGGCACCCAAGAGACCCAGTACTTC.

V usage is TRBV9 and J usage is TRBJ2-3; D remains unclear. Germline V lookup: CDR1 SGDLS, CDR2 YYNGEE. Trimming stripped 4 bases from V and 6 bases from J, with 9 bases between. The CDR3 totals 12 residues. CDR3 sequence: CASSPALDTQYF. The CDR3 DNA reads TGTGCCAGCAGCCCCGCCTTGGATACGCAGTATTTT. Full variable domain (rest looked up from reference TRBV9 and TRBJ2-3): DSGVTQTPKHLITATGQRVTLRCSPRSGDLSVYWYQQSLDQGLQFLIQYYNGEERAKGNILERFSAQQFPDLHSELNLSSLELGDSALYFCASSPALDTQYFGPGTRLTVL.

The chain recombines TRBV28 with TRBJ1-4; perhaps TRBD1 as D (6 bases). Trimming took off 4 bases at V and 4 bases at J, with 10 bases between the two ends. Germline V gene sequence: CDR1 MDHEN, CDR2 SYDVKM. This CDR3 has 14 residues. The DNA of the CDR3 is TGTGCCAGCAGTTCCGGGACAATTAATGAAAAACTGTTTTTT. This sequence encodes CASSSGTINEKLFF.

In DNA form, the CDR3 reads TGTGCCAGCAGCGTAGGCAGGGGCCAGAACGAGCAGTACTTC. Translation: CASSVGRGQNEQYF. The V call is TRBV9, the J call TRBJ2-7, with a possible D match to TRBD1 (6 bases). CDR1 and CDR2 from the germline V gene are SGDLS and YYNGEE. The CDR3 extends over 14 amino acids. Trimming cost V 0 bases and J 5 bases, with 12 bases left between them. The whole variable domain, filled in from reference TRBV9 and TRBJ2-7, reads DSGVTQTPKHLITATGQRVTLRCSPRSGDLSVYWYQQSLDQGLQFLIQYYNGEERAKGNILERFSAQQFPDLHSELNLSSLELGDSALYFCASSVGRGQNEQYFGPGTRLTVT.

This chain uses TRBV27 with TRBJ2-5; TRBD1 matches 7 bases. The DNA end favors TRBJ2-7, so the J call may be wrong. The CDR3 covers 14 residues. Germline V gene data show CDR1 as MNHEY and CDR2 as SMNVEV (reference sequence). CDR3 DNA: TGTGCCAGCTGCGAGGGGGCGAATCCCCACGAGCAGTACTTC. It specifies CASCEGANPHEQYF.

The chain combines TRBV25-1 with TRBJ2-7; no reliable D call. The ends were cut back, 2 bases at V and 0 bases at J, with 14 bases in the middle. CDR1 is MGHDK and CDR2 is SYGVNS in the germline V gene. The CDR3 runs 16 residues. CDR3: CASSEVPSTGSYEQYF. CDR3 bases: TGTGCCAGCAGTGAAGTCCCCTCTACTGGCTCCTACGAGCAGTACTTC.